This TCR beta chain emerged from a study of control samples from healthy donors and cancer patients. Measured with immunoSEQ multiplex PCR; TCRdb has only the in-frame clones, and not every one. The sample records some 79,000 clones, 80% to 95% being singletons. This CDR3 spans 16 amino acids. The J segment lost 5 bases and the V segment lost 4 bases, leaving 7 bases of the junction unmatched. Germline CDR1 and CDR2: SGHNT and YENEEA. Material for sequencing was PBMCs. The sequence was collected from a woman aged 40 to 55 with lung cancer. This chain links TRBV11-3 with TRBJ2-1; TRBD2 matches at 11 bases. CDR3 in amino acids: CASSYHLAGGHNEQFF. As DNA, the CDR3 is TGTGCCAGCAGCTACCACTTAGCGGGGGGGCACAATGAGCAGTTCTTC.